One sample yielded the 7 T cell receptor beta chains listed below, sequenced in a study of regulatory T cells in long-lasting Graves disease. The time point here: newly diagnosed GD, antithyroid drugs for less than 3 months. Making the TCR library involved RNA that had been extracted from PBMCs. Arm-PCR with iRepertoire HTBI primers amplified the CDR3 regions for these TCR beta libraries. TCRdb itself ran the multiplex PCR reads through MiXCR, one entry per CDR3 protein. The data hold 500,000 to 700,000 distinct CDR3 sequences, with 16% observed a single time. The same sample was also used in a study of T cells in Graves' hyperthyroidism and ophthalmopathy.

This sample comprised peripheral blood mononuclear cells (PBMCs), obtained at new diagnosis, from a patient treated with antithyroid drugs. These receptors came from a woman in her 30s with Graves disease.

Worth noting for this clonotype: This may stem from a read error, because a much larger clone lies one nucleotide away. In nucleotides, the CDR3 is TGTGCCAGCTCAGGAGTGCCCCGGAGCTACAATGAGCAGTCCTTC. It translates to CASSGVPRSYNEQSF. This sequence joins TRBV28 and TRBJ2-1; D remains unclear. Per germline, CDR1 MDHEN and CDR2 SYDVKM. CDR3 size: 15 residues.

This clonotype has more than one count but fewer than ten. The chain combines TRBV7-9 with TRBJ2-7, with D uncertain. CDR1 is SEHNR and CDR2 is FQNEAQ in the germline V gene (reference sequence). The CDR3 spans 14 residues. V lost 4 bases, J lost 2 bases, and 12 bases lay in between. The CDR3 nucleotides are TGTGCCAGCAGCTCGGCCCGGGTACCCTACGAGCAGTACTTC. This translates into CASSSARVPYEQYF. The full variable domain, rest sourced from reference TRBV7-9 and TRBJ2-7, is DTGVSQNPRHKITKRGQNVTFRCDPISEHNRLYWYRQTLGQGPEFLTYFQNEAQLEKSRLLSDRFSAERPKGSFSTLEIQRTEQGDSAMYLCASSSARVPYEQYFGPGTRLTVT.

This clonotype showed up many times. The chain recombines TRBV6-4 with TRBJ2-1; TRBD2 agrees at 8 bases. Trimming at V came to 4 bases and at J to 5 bases, leaving 1 base not matched to a gene. Germline lookup yields CDR1 MRHNA and CDR2 SNTAGT. CDR3 length: 13 amino acids. The CDR3 spells CASSAGGHNEQFF. Written as DNA, the CDR3 is TGTGCCAGCAGTGCGGGAGGGCACAATGAGCAGTTCTTC.

This clonotype was observed a single time. The chain's CDR3 is CASSLDRSDQPQHF. The CDR3 DNA reads as TGTGCCAGCAGCTTGGACAGGTCTGATCAGCCCCAGCATTTT. The J gene is TRBJ1-5, the V gene TRBV5-8, with D possibly TRBD1 on 5 matching bases. This CDR3 has 14 amino acids. Looked up from germline, CDR1 is SGHTS and CDR2 is YDEGEE. V was pared by 0 bases and J by 5 bases, with 9 bases between.

This clonotype came up many times. The genes are TRBV5-5 and TRBJ2-7, with TRBD2 as a possible D gene (5 bases). Germline CDR1 SGHKS, CDR2 YYEKEE (reference sequence). Trimming took off 4 bases at V and 0 bases at J, with 11 bases between the two ends. The CDR3 sequence is 14 residues long. This CDR3 is CASSRPGSSYEQYF. In DNA, the CDR3 is TGTGCCAGCAGCCGTCCGGGGAGCTCCTACGAGCAGTACTTC.

This clonotype was counted many times. The chain is built from TRBV12-3 or TRBV12-4 and TRBJ2-3; 8 bases agree with TRBD2. With 2 bases clipped from V and 2 bases from J, the junction kept 9 bases outside the gene matches. The CDR3 contains 17 residues. The CDR3 protein is CASSLRREDLNTDTQYF. The DNA for the CDR3 is TGTGCCAGCAGTTTAAGGCGGGAGGACCTTAACACAGATACGCAGTATTTT.

This clonotype came up many times. This chain joins TRBV6-5 and TRBJ1-3; possible D gene TRBD1, 5 bases. Germline lookup yields CDR1 MNHEY and CDR2 SVGAGI. V lost 0 bases and J lost 9, with 12 bases in between. The CDR3 is made up of 14 amino acids. CDR3 sequence (DNA): TGTGCCAGCAGTTACTCAGGGGCGGTCGGCACCATATATTTT. It encodes CASSYSGAVGTIYF.